These 10 T cell receptor beta chains were sequenced from one sample in a study of blood T cell repertoires in COVID-19. Using immunoSEQ multiplex PCR, the repertoire was profiled, and TCRdb retains in-frame clones only, with some absent. The table has more than 100,000 clones, roughly 84% seen once; the top ten hold more than 1.4%. Sequencing was carried out using peripheral blood. The receptors shown here come from a man between 60 and 70 years old with acute or convalescent COVID-19.

This chain links TRBV19 with TRBJ2-3; 8 bases agree with TRBD1. The V and J ends lost 7 bases and 2 bases, in that order; junction bases with no gene match: 5. The germline CDR1 and CDR2 sequences are LNHDA and SQIVND (reference sequence). The CDR3 extends over 14 amino acids. The CDR3 sequence: CASIPQGDTDTQYF. DNA of the CDR3: TGTGCCAGTATCCCACAGGGGGACACAGATACGCAGTATTTT.

This sequence joins TRBV9 and TRBJ2-1; the D gene is possibly TRBD1 (5 bases). V was pared by 3 bases and J by 0 bases, with 10 bases between. The CDR3 loop spans 15 amino acids. CDR1 and CDR2 from the germline V gene are SGDLS and YYNGEE. The CDR3 DNA reads TGTGCCAGCAGCGGAGACAGCAGCTCCTACAATGAGCAGTTCTTC. It is translated as CASSGDSSSYNEQFF.

The gene calls are TRBV5-1 and TRBJ2-3, with 8 bases that match TRBD2. Germline V gene lookup returns CDR1 SGHRS and CDR2 YFSETQ. V gave up 0 bases and J gave up 2 bases; unmatched junction bases: 2. The CDR3 is made up of 15 amino acids. The CDR3 coding sequence is TGCGCCAGCAGCTTGGAGCGGGGGCTCACAGATACGCAGTATTTT. It encodes CASSLERGLTDTQYF.

The chain carries TRBV7-3 and TRBJ1-4; 8 nucleotides match TRBD1. The CDR3 runs to 14 residues. The junction had 6 bases not matched to a gene; V was cut back by 6 bases and J by 6 bases. CDR1 and CDR2 (germline): SGHTA, FQGTGA. CDR3 loop: CASSSDRVYEKLFF. The CDR3 DNA sequence: TGTGCCAGCAGTTCGGACAGGGTTTATGAAAAACTGTTTTTT.

This clone was recorded only once. The rearrangement uses TRBV3-1 (or the pseudogene TRBV3-2) and TRBJ1-3, with a tentative D call TRBD1 (6 bases). The ends were cut back, 2 bases at V and 0 bases at J, with 8 bases in the middle. This CDR3 region has 15 residues. The germline V gene encodes CDR1 LGHDT and CDR2 YNNKEL (reference sequence). This CDR3 reads CASSQRGSSGNTIYF. For the CDR3, the DNA is TGTGCCAGCAGCCAAAGGGGGAGCTCTGGAAACACCATATATTTT.

Only one count was recorded for this clone. The V gene is TRBV19, the J gene TRBJ2-6, with 9 positions matching TRBD1. The CDR3 has 17 amino acids. Germline CDR1 reads LNHDA; CDR2 reads SQIVND (reference sequence). V shed 6 bases, J shed 0 bases, and the junction held 6 bases outside the gene matches. CDR3 sequence: CASRYRGLSSGANVLTF. CDR3 bases: TGTGCCAGTAGGTACAGGGGGCTTAGCTCTGGGGCCAACGTCCTGACTTTC.

The chain carries TRBV3-1 (or the pseudogene TRBV3-2) and TRBJ1-1; 8 positions match TRBD1. V was clipped by 2 bases and J by 4 bases; unmatched bases: 3. This CDR3 has 14 residues. From germline, CDR1 is LGHDT and CDR2 YNNKEL (reference sequence). In nucleotides, the CDR3 is TGTGCCAGCAGCCAAATCGGACAGGGCACTGAAGCTTTCTTT. It yields the protein CASSQIGQGTEAFF.

V usage is TRBV19 and J usage is TRBJ1-1, with D tentatively TRBD1 (6 bases). The CDR3 has 16 residues. V was cut by 0 bases and J by 2 bases, with 13 bases left in between. The germline CDR1 and CDR2 sequences are LNHDA and SQIVND (reference sequence). The CDR3 spells CASSIDRDRRNTEAFF. The CDR3 DNA sequence: TGTGCCAGTAGTATAGACCGCGACAGGAGAAACACTGAAGCTTTCTTT.

J is TRBJ1-2 and V is TRBV24-1; a possible D gene is TRBD1 (5 bases). Trimming left V 4 bases short and J 4 bases short, with 18 bases between. CDR3 length: 16 amino acids. Germline-derived CDR1 and CDR2 are KGHDR and SFDVKD. Here the CDR3 reads CATSELTASKPYGYTF. The CDR3 DNA sequence: TGTGCCACCAGTGAGCTGACAGCCTCTAAACCCTATGGCTACACCTTC.

The CDR3 bases are TGTGCCAGCACCCAGGGGTCCGAGCAGTACTTC. Translating it yields CASTQGSEQYF. This chain connects TRBV12-3 or TRBV12-4 to TRBJ2-7; D may be TRBD1 (6 bases). The ends were cut back, 7 bases at V and 6 bases at J, with 10 bases in the middle. The CDR3 runs to 11 residues.